The present T cell receptor (beta chain) was sequenced within a study of identical twins. Unique molecular identifiers were present on the cDNA, which also gained a universal primer site by template switching. TCRdb re-called the 5' RACE reads with MiXCR, one entry per CDR3 protein. The sample consists of 600,000 to 800,000 distinct CDR3 sequences, 21% of them appearing once. Ten or more counts support this clonotype. The CDR3 sequence is 14 residues long. Trimming shortened V by 0 bases and J by 5 bases, and 11 bases separated the two germline ends. Germline assignment: CDR1 SGHRS and CDR2 YFSETQ. The same data also contributed to another study, on T cells expressing NK-cell markers.

This sequence joins TRBV5-1 and TRBJ2-5; maybe TRBD1 (6 bases). Sequencing was carried out using PBMCs. The TCR originated in a woman between 18 and 30 years old in good health. This CDR3 reads CASSLGQAVETQYF. The CDR3 DNA sequence: TGCGCCAGCAGCTTGGGACAGGCGGTCGAGACCCAGTACTTC.